This T cell receptor (beta chain) is drawn from a study of technical replicates of blood from several donors. Deletions cut 3 bases from V and 1 base from J, with 23 bases between. The CDR3 contains 18 residues. Germline assignment: CDR1 SGHNT and CDR2 YYREEE (reference sequence). Here immunoSEQ multiplex PCR was the method, and the copy in TCRdb shows in-frame clones only, minus some. Here the sample spans 91,000 or so clones, about 95% being singletons. This receptor was taken from a human donor in good health. The chain couples TRBV5-4 to TRBJ2-7; D possibly corresponds to TRBD2 (6 bases). Sequencing was performed on T cells isolated from PBMCs. The CDR3 spells CASSSRGRGGPFSYEQYF. The DNA for the CDR3 is TGTGCCAGCAGCTCCCGGGGTAGGGGAGGCCCCTTTTCCTACGAGCAGTACTTC.